This entry is about one TCR beta chain. Its antigen is as yet unknown. The sample is drawn from a study of T cell responses to AZD1222 COVID-19 vaccine. Study-level points and caveats: Researchers took repertoire samples only after the peak T cell response had come.

Some clones are missing from TCRdb's copy, which holds only in-frame ones; the method was immunoSEQ multiplex PCR. The repertoire consists of 170,000 or so clones, with roughly 91% occurring once and the leading ten covering around 0.93%. The V end was cut by 3 bases, the J end by 0 bases, with 5 bases between. Germline V gene sequence: CDR1 SGHAT, CDR2 FQNNGV. CDR3 length equals 14 residues. The clonotype comes from an adult who received the MenACWY meningococcal vaccine as a control. This chain connects TRBV11-2 to TRBJ2-2; no reliable D call. The sample consisted of peripheral blood, taken 28 days after the second dose of the MenACWY control vaccine. The CDR3 region is CASSFPPNTGELFF. CDR3 in DNA: TGTGCCAGCAGCTTCCCCCCGAACACCGGGGAGCTGTTTTTT.